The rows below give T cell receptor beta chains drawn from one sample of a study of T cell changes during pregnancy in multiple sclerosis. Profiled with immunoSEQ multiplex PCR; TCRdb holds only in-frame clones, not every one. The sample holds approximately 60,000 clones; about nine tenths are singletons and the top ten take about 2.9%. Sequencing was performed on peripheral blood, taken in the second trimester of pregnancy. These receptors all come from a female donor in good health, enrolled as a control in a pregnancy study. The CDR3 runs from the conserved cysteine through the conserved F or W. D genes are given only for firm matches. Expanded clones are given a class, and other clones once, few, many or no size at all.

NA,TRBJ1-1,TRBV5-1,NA,TGCGCCAGCAGCGGGGGGGGCGGCGGGAACACTGAAGCTTTCTTT,CASSGGGGGNTEAFF
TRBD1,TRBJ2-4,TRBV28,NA,TGTGCCAGCAGTTTGCCGGGACAGGTGCAAAACATTCAGTACTTC,CASSLPGQVQNIQYF
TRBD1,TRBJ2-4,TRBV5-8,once,TGTGCCAGCAGCTTGGGTCCGGGACAGGGGAACTTC,CASSLGPGQGNF
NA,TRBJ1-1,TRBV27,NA,TGTGCCAGCAGTTTAGGACGGGAAGGGACTGAAGCTTTCTTT,CASSLGREGTEAFF
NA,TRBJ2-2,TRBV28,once,TGTGCCAGCAGTTTTAATGGACACTCAAACACCGGGGAGCTGTTTTTT,CASSFNGHSNTGELFF
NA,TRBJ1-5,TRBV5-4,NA,TGTGCCAGCAGCCCCCCCTTAGGGGCCGGGTGCAATCAGCCCCAGCATTTT,CASSPPLGAGCNQPQHF
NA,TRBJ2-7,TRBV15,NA,TGTGCCACCAGCAGAGGGGGAATTAGCGGTTTCGCCGAGCAGTACTTC,CATSRGGISGFAEQYF
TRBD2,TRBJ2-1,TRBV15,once,TGTGCCACCAGCTGGGCGGGAGGAAATCTCGATGAGCAGTTCTTC,CATSWAGGNLDEQFF
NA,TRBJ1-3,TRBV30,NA,TGTGCCTGGAGCTTGTCTCGAAACACCATATATTTT,CAWSLSRNTIYF
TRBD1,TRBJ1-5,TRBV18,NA,TGTGCCAGCGCGGGACAGGGGGATCAGCCCCAGCATTTT,CASAGQGDQPQHF
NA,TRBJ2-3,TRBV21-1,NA,TGTGCCAGCAGCAAACTAGCGGGGGGGACAGATACGCAGTATTTT,CASSKLAGGTDTQYF
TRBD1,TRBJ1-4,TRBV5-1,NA,TGCGCCAGCAGCCCAGGGACAGACCCAACTAATGAAAAACTGTTTTTT,CASSPGTDPTNEKLFF
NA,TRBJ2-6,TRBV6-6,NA,TGTGCCAGCAGCCCCAGGGGAACTGGGGCCAACGTCCTGACTTTC,CASSPRGTGANVLTF
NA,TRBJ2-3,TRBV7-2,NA,TGTGCCAGCAGCGCCTTCGGGAGCACAGATACGCAGTATTTT,CASSAFGSTDTQYF
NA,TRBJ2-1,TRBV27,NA,TGTGCCAGCAGTCCTATCACAGGTTTTAGTAGAAATGAGCAGTTCTTC,CASSPITGFSRNEQFF
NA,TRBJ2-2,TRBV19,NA,TGTGCCAGTAGTCCCATATTCCGGGACACCGGGGAGCTGTTTTTT,CASSPIFRDTGELFF
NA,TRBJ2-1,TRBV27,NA,TGTGCCAGCAGTTTACCTTTACGGGTGGAGCAGTTCTTC,CASSLPLRVEQFF
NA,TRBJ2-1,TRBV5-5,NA,TGTGCCAGCAGCTTGGAAGCGACTAGTACTTCCTACAATGAGCAGTTCTTC,CASSLEATSTSYNEQFF
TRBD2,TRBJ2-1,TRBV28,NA,TGTGCCAGCACCCCCGCGGCCAGCGGGAGCGATGAGCAGTTCTTC,CASTPAASGSDEQFF
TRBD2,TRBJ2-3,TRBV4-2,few,TGTGCCAGCAGCCAAGATCCTTTAGCGGGGTACACAGATACGCAGTATTTT,CASSQDPLAGYTDTQYF
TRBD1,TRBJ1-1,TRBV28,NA,TGTGCCAGCAGCGTGGGACAGAGGAACACTGAAGCTTTCTTT,CASSVGQRNTEAFF
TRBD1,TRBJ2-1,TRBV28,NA,TGTGCCAGCACCGACAGGGTCCGGTGGTCTGAGCAGTTCTTC,CASTDRVRWSEQFF
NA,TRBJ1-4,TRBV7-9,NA,TGTGCCAGCAGCTTGAGCCCCCTTGTAGAAAAACTGTTTTTT,CASSLSPLVEKLFF
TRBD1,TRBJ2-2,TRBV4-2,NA,TGTGCCAGCAGCCAAGATCAGGGGGCTCAGAACACCGGGGAGCTGTTTTTT,CASSQDQGAQNTGELFF
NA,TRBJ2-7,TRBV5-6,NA,TGTGCCAGCAGCACAGCGCGGGCTGCGGGATCCTACGAGCAGTACTTC,CASSTARAAGSYEQYF
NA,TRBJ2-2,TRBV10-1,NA,TGCGCCAGCGAAGCGGGCACCGGGGAGCTGTTTTTT,CASEAGTGELFF
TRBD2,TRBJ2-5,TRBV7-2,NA,TGTGCCAGCACCCTGACTAGCGGGGGAATAGAGACCCAGTACTTC,CASTLTSGGIETQYF
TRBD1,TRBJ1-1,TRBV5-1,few,TGCGCCAGCAGCTTGGCAGGGGGTGGGGAACGGACTGAAGCTTTCTTT,CASSLAGGGERTEAFF
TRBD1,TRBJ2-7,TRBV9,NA,TGTGCCAGCAGCGATAGACAGGGTCTCGAGCAGTACTTC,CASSDRQGLEQYF
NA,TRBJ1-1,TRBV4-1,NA,TGCGCCAGCAGCCAAGCAAGACAGTATTCTGAAGCTTTCTTT,CASSQARQYSEAFF
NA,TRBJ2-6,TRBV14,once,TGTGCCAGCAGCCAAGGATGGGGCTTTGGGGCCAACGTCCTGACTTTC,CASSQGWGFGANVLTF
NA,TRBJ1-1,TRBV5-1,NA,TGCGCCAGCAGCTTGTCAGATAACACTGAAGCTTTCTTT,CASSLSDNTEAFF
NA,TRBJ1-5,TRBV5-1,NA,TGCGCCAGCAGCTTGCAGGGTTCACAGCCCCAGCATTTT,CASSLQGSQPQHF
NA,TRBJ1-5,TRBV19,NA,TGTGCCAGTACCCCGCTGGGGGGAAGCAATCAGCCCCAGCATTTT,CASTPLGGSNQPQHF
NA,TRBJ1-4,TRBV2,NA,TGTGCCGGCAGGGACAACCCTAATGAAAAACTGTTTTTT,CAGRDNPNEKLFF
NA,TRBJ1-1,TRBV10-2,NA,TGCGCCAGCAGTGATTCTGCAGGAAACAGATATAAAACTGAAGCTTTCTTT,CASSDSAGNRYKTEAFF
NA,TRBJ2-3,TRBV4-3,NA,TGCGCCAGCAGCCAAGAGGCGGGGGCCGACACAGATACGCAGTATTTT,CASSQEAGADTDTQYF
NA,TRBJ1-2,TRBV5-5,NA,TGTGCCAGCAGCTTGGAGTACAGAAACTATGGCTACACCTTC,CASSLEYRNYGYTF
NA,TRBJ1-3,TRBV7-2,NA,TGTGCCAGCCTCGCCGGGGGCTCTGGAAACACCATATATTTT,CASLAGGSGNTIYF
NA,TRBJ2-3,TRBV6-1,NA,TGTGCCAGCAGTTCACAGGGCACAGATACGCAGTATTTT,CASSSQGTDTQYF
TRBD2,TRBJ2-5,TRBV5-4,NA,TGTGCCAGCAGCTCACCGGGGGGGGTTGTGGAGACCCAGTACTTC,CASSSPGGVVETQYF
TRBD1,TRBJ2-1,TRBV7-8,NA,TGTGCCAGCAGCTTAGACACCAGGGGGCGTGGTAATGAGCAGTTCTTC,CASSLDTRGRGNEQFF
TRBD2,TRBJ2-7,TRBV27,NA,TGTGCCAGCAGTTTAATCCGGGGGGGTCATTACGAGCAGTACTTC,CASSLIRGGHYEQYF
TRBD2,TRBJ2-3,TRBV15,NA,TGTGCCACCAGCAGTGGGACTAGGAGTCGCGGCACAGATACGCAGTATTTT,CATSSGTRSRGTDTQYF
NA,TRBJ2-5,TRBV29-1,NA,TGCAGCGTTGTAGGAGGGGTGGGGGAGACCCAGTACTTC,CSVVGGVGETQYF
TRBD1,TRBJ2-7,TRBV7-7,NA,TGTGCTAGCAGCTCTCGGACAGGTTCCTACGAGCAGTACTTC,CASSSRTGSYEQYF
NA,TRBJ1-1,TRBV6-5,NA,TGTGCCAGCAGTACCGGACAGATAGAAGCTTTCTTT,CASSTGQIEAFF
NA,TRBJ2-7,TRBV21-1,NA,TGTGCCAGCAGCAAAGGGACAGGGGACTCCTACGAGCAGTACTTC,CASSKGTGDSYEQYF
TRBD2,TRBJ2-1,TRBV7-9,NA,TGTGCCAGCAGCTTTCGGGCTAGCGGGAATTACAATGAGCAGTTCTTC,CASSFRASGNYNEQFF
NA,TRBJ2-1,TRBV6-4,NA,TGTGCCAGCAGTGACCGGGTAGTCTCCTACAATGAGCAGTTCTTC,CASSDRVVSYNEQFF
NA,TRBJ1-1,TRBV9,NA,TGTGCCAGCAGCGTATTCGACAGTCACACTGAAGCTTTCTTT,CASSVFDSHTEAFF
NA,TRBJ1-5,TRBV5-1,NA,TGCGCCAGCAGCTTGGGGCATAATAGCAATCAGCCCCAGCATTTT,CASSLGHNSNQPQHF
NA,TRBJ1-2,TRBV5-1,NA,TGCGCCAGCAGCTTGGCCCTCCTCGGCTATGGCTACACCTTC,CASSLALLGYGYTF
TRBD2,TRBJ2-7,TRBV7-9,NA,TGCGCCAGCAGCCAAGGACTAGCGGGGAGCTACGAGCAGTACTTC,CASSQGLAGSYEQYF
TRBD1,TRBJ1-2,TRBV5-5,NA,TGTGCCAGCAGCTTACAGGGGGTCTTGGGCTACACCTTC,CASSLQGVLGYTF
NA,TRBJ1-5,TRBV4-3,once,TGCGCCAGCAGCCACGGGGGAAGCAATCAGCCCCAGCATTTT,CASSHGGSNQPQHF
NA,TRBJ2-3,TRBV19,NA,TGTGCCAGTAGTATTCCGTCTAGGGGAGATACGCAGTATTTT,CASSIPSRGDTQYF
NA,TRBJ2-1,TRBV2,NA,TGTGCCAGCAGGCCACCGGGACTCCGAAATGAGCAGTTCTTC,CASRPPGLRNEQFF
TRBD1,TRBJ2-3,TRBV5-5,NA,TGTGCCAGCAGCCCCGGACAGGGCACAGATACGCAGTATTTT,CASSPGQGTDTQYF
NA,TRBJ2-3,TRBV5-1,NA,TGCGCCAGCAGCAAAATCCGGGATACGCAGTATTTT,CASSKIRDTQYF